The rows below give T cell receptor beta chains drawn from one sample of a study of siplizumab effects on memory and regulatory T cells. Libraries were prepared by immunoSEQ multiplex PCR; TCRdb keeps only in-frame clonotypes and omits some of them. The sample has 100,000 or so clones, 90% to 95% seen once. Sequenced material: Tregs sorted from blood. All receptors derive from a human donor in good health. Both conserved end residues are part of each CDR3. A D gene is named only where the DNA matches it firmly. Clone size, where shown, is once, few, many, or a class for clones that have expanded.

TRBV2,NA,NA,TRBJ2-5,CASTQFGTTEETQYF,TGTGCCAGCACTCAATTCGGGACCACTGAAGAGACCCAGTACTTC
TRBV6-5,NA,NA,TRBJ2-3,CASSYSSPDTQYF,TGTGCCAGCAGTTACTCGAGCCCAGATACGCAGTATTTT
TRBV6-6,NA,NA,TRBJ1-2,CASSTRRRNYGYTF,TGTGCCAGCAGTACCCGGCGGCGGAACTATGGCTACACCTTC
TRBV19,NA,NA,TRBJ2-5,CASSEVGETQYF,TGTGCCAGTAGTGAGGTGGGAGAGACCCAGTACTTC
TRBV7-3,TRBD2,once,TRBJ2-3,CASSLGERGTDTQYF,TGTGCCAGCAGCTTAGGGGAGCGGGGAACAGATACGCAGTATTTT
TRBV28,TRBD1,NA,TRBJ2-3,CASRSRQGTGEFTQYF,TGTGCCAGCAGATCTCGGCAAGGGACAGGGGAGTTTACGCAGTATTTT
TRBV27,NA,NA,TRBJ2-2,CASSFPHTGELFF,TGTGCCAGCAGTTTTCCCCACACCGGGGAGCTGTTTTTT
TRBV11-2,NA,NA,TRBJ1-4,CASSLRGGRGEKLFF,TGTGCCAGCAGCTTAAGGGGGGGGCGCGGTGAAAAACTGTTTTTT
TRBV5-4,NA,NA,TRBJ2-5,CASSLARNEGPQYF,TGTGCCAGCAGCTTGGCCCGCAACGAAGGGCCCCAGTACTTC
TRBV18,TRBD1,NA,TRBJ2-5,CASSGDRDSGEETQYF,TGTGCCAGCTCTGGAGACAGGGACAGTGGGGAAGAGACCCAGTACTTC